The clone carrying this T cell receptor beta chain has at least ten counts. Trimming removed 6 bases from V and 4 bases from J; junction bases left unmatched: 8. CDR1 MNHEY and CDR2 SMNVEV come from the germline V gene (reference sequence). CDR3 length: 15 amino acids. The sample is drawn from a study of early T cells in non-severe SARS-CoV-2 infection. From the 5' RACE reads, TCRdb called clonotypes with MiXCR, one entry per CDR3 protein. The table records 100,000 to 140,000 distinct CDR3 sequences, more than 9.5% of them present only once. The V and J genes are TRBV27 and TRBJ2-2, with 7 positions matching TRBD1. The sequence was collected from an adult who was a healthcare worker with PCR-confirmed SARS-CoV-2 infection or an uninfected control (not recorded which). What was sequenced was whole blood. CDR3 DNA: TGTGCCAGCAGCCAACGCAACAGGGGCACCGGGGAGCTGTTTTTT. Translated, it gives CASSQRNRGTGELFF.